The 23 T cell receptor beta chains reported below all come from one sample, sequenced in a study of blood T cell repertoires in COVID-19 (dated by TCRdb to the early 2020s). Library preparation used the immunoSEQ multiplex PCR assay. In TCRdb, the immuneACCESS table is reduced to in-frame sequences with V and J assigned. These tables do not hold every clone; where another copy was compared, an unresolved V gene accounts for under half, and the others remain unexplained. In this sample the table shows around 300,000 clones, around 91% of which occur a single time. The ten largest clones add up to around 0.98% of the sample. Input material: peripheral blood. These receptors came from a woman between 40 and 55 years old with COVID-19, enrolled during active disease.

The chain joins TRBV25-1 to TRBJ2-7; a possible D gene is TRBD1 (6 bases). With 1 base removed from V and 3 bases from J, the gap between germline ends came to 13 bases. This CDR3 comprises 15 residues. Germline assignment: CDR1 MGHDK and CDR2 SYGVNS. The CDR3 region is CASSESRGVIYEQYF. Written as DNA, the CDR3 is TGTGCCAGCAGTGAATCCAGGGGTGTAATCTACGAGCAGTACTTC.

This clone was seen more than once but under ten times. V gene TRBV4-3 combines with J gene TRBJ2-3; 9 nucleotides line up with TRBD1. The V segment lost 0 bases and the J segment 0 bases; nucleotides outside the gene matches: 7. Germline V gene lookup returns CDR1 LGHNA and CDR2 YSLEER. CDR3 size: 18 residues. The CDR3 here is CASSQEGGTGLSTDTQYF. CDR3 DNA: TGCGCCAGCAGCCAAGAAGGCGGGACAGGGTTAAGCACAGATACGCAGTATTTT.

The rearrangement uses TRBV6-6 and TRBJ1-5; 9 positions agree with TRBD1. The length of the CDR3 is 16 residues. Germline CDR1 MNHNY, CDR2 SVGAGI (reference sequence). Trimming cost V 6 bases and J 2 bases; bases outside gene matches: 8. The DNA of the CDR3 is TGTGCCAGCAGACTTTACAGGGGGCGAGGCAATCAGCCCCAGCATTTT. Translating gives CASRLYRGRGNQPQHF.

V gene TRBV24-1 combines with J gene TRBJ2-5, with 8 bases identical to TRBD2. CDR3 length equals 19 residues. The V and J ends lost 3 bases and 0 bases, in that order; junction bases with no gene match: 14. Germline CDR1 is KGHDR and CDR2 is SFDVKD. The CDR3 sequence is CATSDPPGRGATNQETQYF. The CDR3 coding sequence is TGTGCCACCAGTGATCCACCGGGGCGGGGGGCAACCAACCAAGAGACCCAGTACTTC.

V gene TRBV28 combines with J gene TRBJ2-1; a possible D gene is TRBD1 (6 bases). Trimming removed 6 bases from V and 3 bases from J, with 18 bases in between. The CDR3 spans 16 residues. Per the germline V gene, CDR1 is MDHEN and CDR2 is SYDVKM. CDR3 nucleotide sequence: TGTGCCAGCAGCCCCCCCGGACAGCGGAGCTACAATGAGCAGTTCTTC. Translation gives CASSPPGQRSYNEQFF.

This chain uses TRBV5-6 with TRBJ1-5; D perhaps matches TRBD1 (6 bases). The CDR3 totals 17 residues. CDR1 and CDR2 from the germline V gene are SGHDT and YYEEEE. V was cut by 4 bases and J by 3 bases, with 20 bases left in between. CDR3 loop: CASSKAGARILNQPQHF. The CDR3 coding sequence is TGTGCCAGCAGCAAGGCGGGGGCACGGATTCTCAATCAGCCCCAGCATTTT.

This chain links TRBV10-3 with TRBJ1-1; the D gene is possibly TRBD1 (6 bases). V was cut by 6 bases and J by 0 bases, with 14 bases left in between. The CDR3 contains 15 residues. Germline V CDR1 and CDR2: ENHRY, SYGVKD. The CDR3 here is CAISIGQIMNTEAFF. CDR3 coding DNA: TGTGCCATCAGCATAGGACAGATAATGAACACTGAAGCTTTCTTT.

This clone was found once. The V gene is TRBV28, the J gene TRBJ2-2; 13 positions agree with TRBD2. The CDR3 is 17 residues long. The V and J ends lost 5 bases and 7 bases, in that order; junction bases with no gene match: 10. Germline V gene sequence: CDR1 MDHEN, CDR2 SYDVKM. The CDR3 nucleotides are TGTGCCAGCAGTCGACTAGCGGGAGGTTCTGGGGTCGGGGAGCTGTTTTTT. It specifies CASSRLAGGSGVGELFF.

The chain recombines TRBV10-3 with TRBJ1-1; TRBD1 matches 10 bases. There are 17 residues in the CDR3. After removal of 7 bases from V and 1 base from J, the junction contained 12 bases not matched to a gene. Germline values: CDR1 ENHRY, CDR2 SYGVKD. Here the CDR3 reads CAITSNRDRGPNTEAFF. The CDR3 DNA sequence: TGTGCCATCACTAGTAACCGGGACAGGGGACCGAACACTGAAGCTTTCTTT.

The rearrangement uses TRBV5-8 and TRBJ1-1; maybe TRBD1 (5 bases). V was shortened by 1 base and J by 1 base, with 8 bases between the two germline ends. The germline V gene encodes CDR1 SGHTS and CDR2 YDEGEE. The CDR3 is 14 amino acids. CDR3 residues: CASSLWGENTEAFF. The CDR3 DNA is TGTGCCAGCAGCTTGTGGGGGGAGAACACTGAAGCTTTCTTT.

The rearrangement joins TRBV11-2 to TRBJ1-1, with D unresolved. The CDR3 spans 14 residues. Trimming removed 5 bases at V and 1 base at J, with 11 bases between. The germline gives CDR1 SGHAT, CDR2 FQNNGV. Here the CDR3 reads CASSILSGNTEAFF. For the CDR3, the DNA is TGTGCCAGCAGCATCCTATCCGGGAACACTGAAGCTTTCTTT.

The rearrangement links TRBV7-2 to TRBJ1-1; possibly TRBD1 for D (5 bases). The CDR3 loop spans 14 amino acids. Trimming removed 5 bases from V and 4 bases from J, with 14 bases in between. Germline V gives CDR1 SGHTA, CDR2 FQGNSA. DNA of the CDR3: TGTGCCAGCAGCCAGAGCGGGACCTCCACTGAAGCTTTCTTT. Protein sequence: CASSQSGTSTEAFF.

The rearrangement links TRBV2 to TRBJ1-1; TRBD1 is a possible D gene (5 bases). The CDR3 loop spans 11 amino acids. V dropped 6 bases and J dropped 9 bases, with 11 bases sitting between them. Per the germline V gene, CDR1 is SNHLY and CDR2 is FYNNEI. The CDR3: CASRETAQAFF. Written as DNA, the CDR3 is TGTGCCAGCAGGGAGACAGCACAAGCTTTCTTT.

V and J are TRBV27 and TRBJ2-7, with 10 bases matching TRBD2. The trim removed 3 bases at V and 2 bases at J, leaving 7 bases unmatched. Germline loops: CDR1 MNHEY, CDR2 SMNVEV (reference sequence). This CDR3 has 16 residues. The CDR3 region is CASSFRAGGPAYEQYF. In DNA, the CDR3 is TGTGCCAGCAGTTTTCGAGCGGGAGGGCCTGCCTACGAGCAGTACTTC.

The chain employs TRBV24-1 and TRBJ1-1; TRBD1 might be the D (6 bases). The V gene lost 3 bases and the J gene lost 4 bases, with 8 bases spanning the gap. Germline assignment: CDR1 KGHDR and CDR2 SFDVKD. This CDR3 comprises 13 residues. The CDR3 loop reads CATSDEGGTEAFF. CDR3 bases: TGTGCCACCAGTGATGAAGGGGGCACTGAAGCTTTCTTT.

The chain has TRBV18 and TRBJ2-5; tentative D call: TRBD2 (6 bases). V was cut by 3 bases and J by 5 bases, with 16 bases left in between. Germline V CDR1 and CDR2: KGHSH, LQKENI. CDR3 length: 15 amino acids. Here the CDR3 reads CASSPPSTRGETQYF. CDR3 nucleotides: TGTGCCAGCTCACCGCCCTCGACCCGGGGGGAGACCCAGTACTTC.

The chain carries TRBV27 and TRBJ2-5; 7 bases are a match to TRBD2. CDR3 length: 19 residues. V was clipped by 5 bases and J by 0 bases; unmatched bases: 18. From germline, CDR1 is MNHEY and CDR2 SMNVEV (reference sequence). The CDR3 region has the DNA TGTGCCAGCAGTCTTTATATTCCCCTCTCTAGCGGACACCAAGAGACCCAGTACTTC. It translates to CASSLYIPLSSGHQETQYF.

This sequence joins TRBV6-6 and TRBJ1-1, with 7 positions matching TRBD1. The CDR3 consists of 14 residues. After removal of 2 bases from V and 2 bases from J, the junction contained 2 bases not matched to a gene. Germline CDR1 and CDR2: MNHNY and SVGAGI (reference sequence). CDR3 coding DNA: TGTGCCAGCAGTTACGACAGGGATAACACTGAAGCTTTCTTT. Its translation is CASSYDRDNTEAFF.

The chain uses TRBV5-1 and TRBJ1-2; D is unclear. The CDR3 is made up of 12 amino acids. Germline values: CDR1 SGHRS, CDR2 YFSETQ. V was trimmed by 7 bases and J by 7 bases, leaving 14 bases between them. CDR3 amino acids: CASQATFGGYTF. As DNA, the CDR3 is TGCGCCAGCCAGGCAACCTTCGGTGGCTACACCTTC.

This chain connects TRBV19 to TRBJ2-7; tentatively, D is TRBD2 (5 bases). CDR3 length: 15 residues. V lost 0 bases, J lost 6 bases, and 15 bases lay in between. Per germline, CDR1 LNHDA and CDR2 SQIVND (reference sequence). This chain's CDR3 is CASSIEDQRGGEQYF. DNA for the CDR3: TGTGCCAGTAGTATAGAGGACCAACGGGGTGGCGAGCAGTACTTC.

This clone was observed once. The rearrangement links TRBV15 to TRBJ2-1; TRBD2 matches 9 bases. The V gene's germline CDR1 is LNHNV and CDR2 YYDKDF (reference sequence). This CDR3 has 17 amino acids. V dropped 2 bases and J dropped 7; count of bases not matched to a gene: 12. The CDR3 DNA reads TGTGCCACCAGCAGATCCCCCGGAGCGGGGGGAAGAAATGAGCAGTTCTTC. Protein: CATSRSPGAGGRNEQFF.

The chain employs TRBV2 and TRBJ2-5; the match to TRBD1 covers 10 bases. The CDR3 totals 15 residues. The germline gives CDR1 SNHLY, CDR2 FYNNEI. Unmatched junction bases numbered 6, after V lost 8 bases and J lost 0 bases. DNA of the CDR3: TGTGCCAGCTGGGGACAGGGGAATAACCAAGAGACCCAGTACTTC. Translated, it gives CASWGQGNNQETQYF.

The count of this clone is one. The chain carries TRBV7-2 and TRBJ1-1, with D unresolved. V was shortened by 1 base and J by 7 bases, with 16 bases between the two germline ends. CDR1 is SGHTA, CDR2 FQGNSA, per germline. The CDR3 is 15 amino acids. CDR3 sequence: CASSLGSGRRNEAFF. CDR3 in DNA: TGTGCCAGCAGCTTAGGGTCGGGAAGGCGAAATGAAGCTTTCTTT.